One sample yielded the 31 T cell receptor beta chains listed below, sequenced in a study of T cell repertoires in cytomegalovirus infection. No cognate antigen is known for these TCRs. One entry per CDR3 protein results from TCRdb running MiXCR on the reads. The sample includes under 300,000 distinct CDR3 sequences, roughly 21% seen only once; the top ten take approximately 19%. Specimen: cultured PBMCs, collected from culture after CMV antigen stimulation. The receptors were gathered from a human donor in good health (CMV status not recorded). Some clones in this sample may be carry-over from other donors' samples.

This clonotype was observed a few times. The chain combines TRBV4-1 with TRBJ1-1, with D unclear. There are 14 residues in the CDR3. V lost 5 bases and J lost 3, with 13 bases in between. Germline values: CDR1 MGHRA, CDR2 YSYEKL. The CDR3 DNA reads as TGCGCCAGCAGCTCTCCGGGCCGCCACACTGAAGCTTTCTTT. It codes for CASSSPGRHTEAFF.

This clonotype was observed at least ten times. The junction shows a germline mismatch at one end, possibly a read error. The rearrangement joins TRBV7-2 to TRBJ1-2, with D hard to call. Germline assignment: CDR1 SGHTA and CDR2 FQGNSA. There are 11 residues in the CDR3. The CDR3 region is CASSSSGVLAF. CDR3 DNA sequence: TGTGCCAGCAGCTCATCGGGTGTCCTGGCCTTC.

This clonotype was counted many times. V is TRBV7-2 and J is TRBJ2-5; D possibly corresponds to TRBD2 (5 bases). Per germline, CDR1 SGHTA and CDR2 FQGNSA. The CDR3 spans 16 residues. The V end was cut by 0 bases, the J end by 4 bases, with 15 bases between. The CDR3 here is CASSLAGAGGGETQYF. Here the CDR3 DNA reads TGTGCCAGCAGCTTAGCGGGAGCAGGAGGAGGAGAGACCCAGTACTTC.

This clonotype was counted at least ten times. The rearrangement joins TRBV7-2 to TRBJ2-5; the match to TRBD2 covers 9 bases. Germline assignment: CDR1 SGHTA and CDR2 FQGNSA. V lost 1 base and J lost 2; bases outside the gene matches: 5. This CDR3 spans 16 amino acids. As DNA, the CDR3 is TGTGCCAGCAGCTTAGTGGCGGGAGGGCCTCAAGAGACCCAGTACTTC. Residues: CASSLVAGGPQETQYF.

The gene calls are TRBV7-6 and TRBJ2-7; 10 bases line up with TRBD2. The V gene end was trimmed by 3 bases and the J gene end by 3 bases; junction bases not matched to a gene: 8. Per the germline V gene, CDR1 is SGHVS and CDR2 is FNYEAQ. The CDR3 spans 16 residues. CDR3 region: CASSFTSGNIIYEQYF. The CDR3 DNA follows: TGTGCCAGCAGCTTTACTAGCGGGAACATTATCTACGAGCAGTACTTC.

This chain joins TRBV20-1 and TRBJ2-3, with D tentatively TRBD2 (6 bases). Trimming took off 0 bases at V and 5 bases at J, with 12 bases between the two ends. The CDR3 spans 14 residues. CDR1 and CDR2 (germline): DFQATT, SNEGSKA (reference sequence). In DNA, the CDR3 is TGCAGTGCTAGAGATAGCGGTAGAGTAGATACGCAGTATTTT. Its protein product is CSARDSGRVDTQYF.

This clonotype was counted at least ten times. The chain links TRBV7-2 to TRBJ2-7, with TRBD2 matching over 13 bases. Germline trimming cut 5 bases from V and 5 bases from J; bases unmatched to any gene: 15. The CDR3 runs to 18 residues. Germline V gene data show CDR1 as SGHTA and CDR2 as FQGNSA. The DNA for the CDR3 is TGTGCCAGCAGCACCACTAGCGGGAGGGCCAAGAGTCGCCACGAGCAGTACGTC. Its translation is CASSTTSGRAKSRHEQYV.

The chain has TRBV10-3 and TRBJ1-1; 9 bases are a match to TRBD1. The CDR3 is made up of 14 amino acids. The V and J ends lost 7 bases and 2 bases, in that order; junction bases with no gene match: 5. Looked up from germline, CDR1 is ENHRY and CDR2 is SYGVKD. The CDR3 sequence: CAIKPGQGNTEAFF. For the CDR3, the DNA is TGTGCCATCAAACCGGGACAGGGAAACACTGAAGCTTTCTTT.

The gene calls are TRBV6-2 or TRBV6-3 and TRBJ2-7; the D gene could be TRBD1 or TRBD2 (5 bases each). V lost 0 bases to trimming and J lost 3 bases, with 15 bases between them. Germline assignment: CDR1 MNHEY and CDR2 SVGEGT. CDR3 length: 16 amino acids. The chain's CDR3 is CASSYSLGTPHYEQYF. CDR3 coding DNA: TGTGCCAGCAGTTACTCTCTCGGGACGCCTCACTACGAGCAGTACTTC.

The chain links TRBV7-2 to TRBJ2-3; the D gene is possibly TRBD1 (6 bases). CDR3 size: 12 residues. V gave up 7 bases and J gave up 4 bases, with 9 bases separating them. The germline CDR1 and CDR2 sequences are SGHTA and FQGNSA. CDR3 protein: CASKTGPDTQYF. CDR3 DNA sequence: TGTGCCAGCAAAACAGGGCCAGATACGCAGTATTTT.

The V and J genes are TRBV6-2 or TRBV6-3 and TRBJ2-7; 7 nucleotides agree with TRBD1. Germline V gene data show CDR1 as MNHEY and CDR2 as SVGEGT. Germline trimming cut 5 bases from V and 6 bases from J; bases unmatched to any gene: 10. The CDR3 runs to 14 residues. CDR3: CASSTGTADTEQYV. The CDR3 nucleotides are TGTGCCAGCAGTACCGGGACAGCTGATACCGAGCAGTACGTC.

At least ten counts were recorded for this clonotype. The chain joins TRBV7-2 to TRBJ2-2, with D tentatively TRBD1 (6 bases). The CDR3 has 16 residues. The germline V gene encodes CDR1 SGHTA and CDR2 FQGNSA. The V gene lost 5 bases and the J gene lost 2 bases, with 15 bases spanning the gap. CDR3 sequence (DNA): TGTGCCAGCAGCATTAAGGGGGTCTTAAACACCGGGGAGCTGTTTTTT. This gives the protein CASSIKGVLNTGELFF. Filled out from reference TRBV7-2 and TRBJ2-2, the complete variable domain reads GAGVSQSPSNKVTEKGKDVELRCDPISGHTALYWYRQSLGQGLEFLIYFQGNSAPDKSGLPSDRFSAERTGGSVSTLTIQRTQQEDSAVYLCASSIKGVLNTGELFFGEGSRLTVL.

CDR3 sequence reads: CASSGPGHKTFDTEAFF. The DNA of the CDR3 is TGTGCCAGCAGTGGGCCGGGACATAAAACATTCGACACTGAAGCTTTCTTT. The chain is built from TRBV6-6 and TRBJ1-1, with D possibly being TRBD1 (6 bases). Germline assignment: CDR1 MNHNY and CDR2 SVGAGI (reference sequence). The CDR3 has 17 residues. The V end was cut by 5 bases, the J end by 3 bases, with 22 bases between.

The sample holds a few counts of this clonotype. This chain uses TRBV6-2 or TRBV6-3 with TRBJ2-7; TRBD2 matches at 7 bases. The V gene end was trimmed by 0 bases and the J gene end by 5 bases; junction bases not matched to a gene: 13. CDR1 and CDR2 from the germline V gene are MNHEY and SVGEGT. CDR3 length equals 17 residues. Here the CDR3 DNA reads TGTGCCAGCAGTTACTCGAAGGCGGGGGATCTGATTGACGAGCAGTACTTC. Protein: CASSYSKAGDLIDEQYF.

This clonotype was picked up many times. The V call is TRBV7-2, the J call TRBJ2-1; 7 bases fit TRBD2. V trimming: 4 bases; J trimming: 2 bases; junction bases outside the gene matches: 8. CDR3 size: 16 residues. Germline V lookup: CDR1 SGHTA, CDR2 FQGNSA. CDR3 region: CASSSLSGTPYNEQFF. CDR3 bases: TGTGCCAGCAGCTCACTGAGCGGGACCCCCTACAATGAGCAGTTCTTC. The full variable domain, with the rest looked up from reference TRBV7-2 and TRBJ2-1, is GAGVSQSPSNKVTEKGKDVELRCDPISGHTALYWYRQSLGQGLEFLIYFQGNSAPDKSGLPSDRFSAERTGGSVSTLTIQRTQQEDSAVYLCASSSLSGTPYNEQFFGPGTRLTVL.

This chain connects TRBV7-2 to TRBJ2-7, with D hard to call. Trimming took 2 bases from V and 3 from J, leaving 8 bases between them. CDR3 length: 13 amino acids. Germline assignment: CDR1 SGHTA and CDR2 FQGNSA. Here the CDR3 reads CASSLRQNYEQYF. CDR3 in DNA: TGTGCCAGCAGCTTAAGGCAGAACTACGAGCAGTACTTC.

This clonotype has ten or more counts. The V gene is TRBV28, the J gene TRBJ2-2, with TRBD1 matching 7 bases. In germline, CDR1 is MDHEN, CDR2 SYDVKM. The ends lost 6 bases at V and 4 bases at J; junction bases unmatched: 20. The CDR3 extends over 19 amino acids. CDR3 DNA: TGTGCCAGCAGCCAACCCTCATCCGGGACAGCCATTTTCACCGGGGAGCTGTTTTTT. Amino acids: CASSQPSSGTAIFTGELFF. Drawing the rest from reference TRBV28 and TRBJ2-2, the complete variable domain is DVKVTQSSRYLVKRTGEKVFLECVQDMDHENMFWYRQDPGLGLRLIYFSYDVKMKEKGDIPEGYSVSREKKERFSLILESASTNQTSMYLCASSQPSSGTAIFTGELFFGEGSRLTVL.

This clonotype has ten or more counts. V usage is TRBV7-9 and J usage is TRBJ2-6, with D perhaps TRBD1 (5 bases). Germline-derived CDR1 and CDR2 are SEHNR and FQNEAQ (reference sequence). The CDR3 consists of 16 residues. V dropped 1 base and J dropped 0 bases, with 7 bases sitting between them. CDR3 region: CASSLGRASGANVLTF. The CDR3 DNA follows: TGTGCCAGCAGCTTAGGCAGGGCCTCTGGGGCCAACGTCCTGACTTTC.

This clonotype was seen only once. The V call is TRBV20-1, the J call TRBJ2-5; no reliable D call. This CDR3 is built from 11 residues. CDR1 and CDR2 (germline): DFQATT, SNEGSKA (reference sequence). V was shortened by 3 bases and J by 2 bases, with 4 bases between the two germline ends. The CDR3 reads CSAREQETQYF. DNA for the CDR3: TGCAGTGCTAGGGAACAAGAGACCCAGTACTTC.

CDR3: CASSFRELSSYEQYF. CDR3 coding DNA: TGTGCCAGCAGCTTTCGGGAGTTAAGCTCCTACGAGCAGTACTTC. This sequence joins TRBV7-9 and TRBJ2-7; possible D gene TRBD2, 6 bases. CDR1 and CDR2 (germline): SEHNR, FQNEAQ (reference sequence). V was shortened by 3 bases and J by 0 bases, with 12 bases between the two germline ends. The CDR3 sequence is 15 residues long.

This clonotype appeared a few times. The chain combines TRBV19 with TRBJ2-5, with 9 bases matching TRBD2. This CDR3 has 14 residues. V shed 2 bases and J 3 bases; nucleotides not matched to a gene: 1. CDR1 is LNHDA, CDR2 SQIVND, per germline (reference sequence). The CDR3 is CASSIRLAEETQYF. The CDR3 region has the DNA TGTGCCAGTAGTATAAGACTAGCGGAAGAGACCCAGTACTTC. Full variable domain (remainder filled in from reference TRBV19 and TRBJ2-5): DGGITQSPKYLFRKEGQNVTLSCEQNLNHDAMYWYRQDPGQGLRLIYYSQIVNDFQKGDIAEGYSVSREKKESFPLTVTSAQKNPTAFYLCASSIRLAEETQYFGPGTRLLVL.

The chain combines TRBV24-1 with TRBJ2-3, with 9 bases identical to TRBD2. The CDR3 totals 17 residues. CDR1 KGHDR and CDR2 SFDVKD come from the germline V gene. V trimming: 0 bases; J trimming: 1 base; junction bases outside the gene matches: 4. CDR3 bases: TGTGCCACCAGTGATTTGAGACTAGCGGATGGCACAGATACGCAGTATTTT. Its translation is CATSDLRLADGTDTQYF.

The chain uses TRBV28 and TRBJ2-5; D could derive from TRBD1 or TRBD2 (5 bases each). Trimming took off 7 bases at V and 3 bases at J, with 15 bases between the two ends. The CDR3 runs to 14 residues. CDR1 MDHEN and CDR2 SYDVKM come from the germline V gene. This CDR3 reads CASNQWDGEETQYF. The CDR3 region has the DNA TGTGCCAGCAATCAATGGGACGGAGAAGAGACCCAGTACTTC. Looking up the rest from reference TRBV28 and TRBJ2-5 gives the full variable domain: DVKVTQSSRYLVKRTGEKVFLECVQDMDHENMFWYRQDPGLGLRLIYFSYDVKMKEKGDIPEGYSVSREKKERFSLILESASTNQTSMYLCASNQWDGEETQYFGPGTRLLVL.

V and J are TRBV7-3 and TRBJ2-5; D may be TRBD2 (5 bases). The germline V and J ends were trimmed by 4 bases and 5 bases, with 11 bases remaining between them. The CDR3 has 13 residues. In germline, CDR1 is SGHTA, CDR2 FQGTGA. The DNA of the CDR3 is TGTGCCAGCAGCTCGGGAAACGGGGAGACCCAGTACTTC. It specifies CASSSGNGETQYF.

The chain has TRBV7-6 and TRBJ2-7; 9 bases agree with TRBD2. Per the germline V gene, CDR1 is SGHVS and CDR2 is FNYEAQ. With 8 bases clipped from V and 1 base from J, the junction kept 6 bases outside the gene matches. The CDR3 runs 14 residues. The CDR3 DNA is TGTGCCAGCGGCTCGACTAGCGGATCCTACGAGCAGTACTTC. Its protein is CASGSTSGSYEQYF.

This clonotype was seen at least ten times. This chain joins TRBV27 and TRBJ2-5; D remains unclear. CDR1 and CDR2 from the germline V gene are MNHEY and SMNVEV (reference sequence). The CDR3 length is 13 residues. V was clipped by 3 bases and J by 5 bases, with 10 bases between them. The CDR3 DNA is TGTGCCAGCAGTTTTGGGGTTCACGAGACCCAGTACTTC. Its translation is CASSFGVHETQYF.

This clonotype was observed at least ten times. V and J are TRBV5-4 and TRBJ1-1; 7 bases align to TRBD1. In germline, CDR1 is SGHNT, CDR2 YYREEE (reference sequence). The CDR3 contains 15 residues. After removal of 4 bases from V and 0 bases from J, the junction contained 6 bases not matched to a gene. The CDR3 protein is CASSQGTVMNTEAFF. CDR3 sequence (DNA): TGTGCCAGCAGCCAAGGGACAGTAATGAACACTGAAGCTTTCTTT.

In its sample, this clonotype was seen many times. This chain connects TRBV28 to TRBJ2-2; TRBD1 is a possible D gene (6 bases). Germline CDR1 reads MDHEN; CDR2 reads SYDVKM. There are 13 residues in the CDR3. Trimming left V 5 bases short and J 4 bases short, with 8 bases between. The CDR3 sequence is CASSPRGTGELFF. The CDR3 DNA reads TGTGCCAGCAGTCCCAGGGGCACCGGGGAGCTGTTTTTT.

This clonotype has a count of ten or more. The rearrangement joins TRBV7-2 to TRBJ2-3; 8 bases are shared with TRBD1. Germline V gives CDR1 SGHTA, CDR2 FQGNSA. This CDR3 contains 16 residues. Germline trimming cut 1 base from V and 3 bases from J; bases unmatched to any gene: 6. The CDR3 is CASSLVGQGRTDTQYF. The CDR3 coding sequence is TGTGCCAGCAGCTTAGTAGGACAGGGAAGGACAGATACGCAGTATTTT.

The rearrangement uses TRBV20-1 and TRBJ2-1; 8 nucleotides agree with TRBD2. The CDR3 runs to 17 residues. V gave up 4 bases and J gave up 2 bases; unmatched junction bases: 13. Germline loops: CDR1 DFQATT, CDR2 SNEGSKA (reference sequence). The CDR3 is CSAIAHISGATYNEQFF. The CDR3 DNA reads as TGCAGTGCTATCGCCCACATTAGCGGGGCCACCTACAATGAGCAGTTCTTC.

This clonotype was seen only a few times. The rearrangement uses TRBV29-1 and TRBJ1-1, with TRBD1 identical over 10 bases. The CDR3 consists of 13 residues. The V gene end was trimmed by 8 bases and the J gene end by 4 bases; junction bases not matched to a gene: 7. Looked up from germline, CDR1 is SQVTM and CDR2 is ANQGSEA. The CDR3 DNA sequence: TGCAGCCACGGACAGGGGGGTCCCACTGAAGCTTTCTTT. Amino acid sequence: CSHGQGGPTEAFF.